The sequence of this TCR beta chain was determined in a study of T cells after yellow fever vaccination. TCRdb re-called the 5' RACE reads with MiXCR, one entry per CDR3 protein. This table holds fewer than 650,000 distinct CDR3 sequences, just over 20% found once. Study-wide results and limits: Although the secondary response was weaker, it peaked faster, at day 5 versus 15. The booster response re-showed most primary clones: around 96% CD4, approximately 86% CD8.

This clonotype was counted at least ten times. No antigen is known for it. CDR3 size: 16 residues. Trimming removed 6 bases from V and 7 bases from J; junction bases left unmatched: 7. The sequenced sample was PBMCs, obtained approximately 22 days after the first yellow fever vaccination. This receptor was taken from a man aged 18 to 30 who received the YFV17D yellow fever vaccine. The V call is TRBV12-3 or TRBV12-4, the J call TRBJ2-1; 15 bases are a match to TRBD2. In DNA form, the CDR3 reads TGTGCCAGCAGAAGGGGACTAGCGGGGGGAAGGAATGAGCAGTTCTTC. This sequence encodes CASRRGLAGGRNEQFF.